The TCR beta chain described here comes from a study of regulatory T cells in long-lasting Graves disease. Overall study context: Over-5-year antithyroid drug use with positive TSH receptor antibodies defined persistent Graves' disease in the study.

The time point: persistent/refractory GD, antithyroid drugs over 5 years with positive TRAb. Extracted RNA from PBMCs served as the source of the TCR library. Assembly of TCR beta libraries relied on iRepertoire HTBI primers together with Arm-PCR of CDR3 regions. Each CDR3 protein is one row after TCRdb ran MiXCR on the multiplex PCR reads. The sample lists 360,000 or so distinct CDR3 sequences, roughly 24% occurring once. Germline lookup yields CDR1 LGHDT and CDR2 YNNKEL (reference sequence). V dropped 1 base and J dropped 7 bases, with 4 bases sitting between them. The CDR3 extends over 12 amino acids.

The receptor comes from a woman in her thirties or forties with Graves disease. Sample: peripheral blood mononuclear cells (PBMCs), taken when the disease was refractory, from a patient treated with antithyroid drugs. The chain uses TRBV3-1 and TRBJ2-2; D gene ambiguous. The CDR3 is CASSQGVGELFF. The CDR3 DNA sequence: TGTGCCAGCAGCCAAGGAGTCGGGGAGCTGTTTTTT.